Listed below are T cell receptor beta chains from one sample, sequenced in a study of T cell responses to AZD1222 COVID-19 vaccine. Method: immunoSEQ multiplex PCR; TCRdb's copy keeps in-frame clones and lacks some. Of roughly 79,000 clones in the sample, 70% to 80% were seen once. The source material was peripheral blood, sampled on day 0 of AZD1222 vaccination. These receptors were taken from an adult in good health. Both conserved end residues are trimmed from each CDR3.

v_call cdr3_aa
TRBV6-5 ASRQLTYGNTIY
TRBV30 AWRPGQGPYEQY
TRBV28 ASSLKGRKLF
TRBV3-1/TRBV3-2 ASSQGQPNQPQH
TRBV28 ASSPSRAGDYEQY
TRBV15 ATSRAGPRTSGNTGELF
TRBV7-7 ASSPRYSGPYNEQF
TRBV7-2 ASSRQHRQGGPGPR
TRBV28 ASSVWTGGSGYT
TRBV18 ASSPGEVGTGELF
TRBV6-5 ASSQETSGWGELF
TRBV6-5 ASSYSWTEAGYT
TRBV7-8 ASSYDSETYSPLH
TRBV7-8 ASSLRQGYTEAF
TRBV6-5 ASSALVSSYEQY
TRBV6-1 ASSEDPTQGSP
TRBV5-5 ASSLDFWLGTEAF
TRBV28 ASSLSSRDRSYEQY
TRBV10-3 AISEELAEPYEQY
TRBV3-1/TRBV3-2 ASSQGGTDTQY
TRBV29-1 SASHAWEGGADTQY
TRBV15 ATSRGPPGLAGYRDTGELF
TRBV5-1 ASTRALGTEAF
TRBV4-3 ASSQAQGARDTEAF
TRBV6-5 ASSSTGGETQY
TRBV6-5 ASSYSGRDVKTQY
TRBV7-9 ASSLGLGREGPSQKTQY
TRBV18 ASSPTGHEQF
TRBV2 ASIGLAGAGNEQF